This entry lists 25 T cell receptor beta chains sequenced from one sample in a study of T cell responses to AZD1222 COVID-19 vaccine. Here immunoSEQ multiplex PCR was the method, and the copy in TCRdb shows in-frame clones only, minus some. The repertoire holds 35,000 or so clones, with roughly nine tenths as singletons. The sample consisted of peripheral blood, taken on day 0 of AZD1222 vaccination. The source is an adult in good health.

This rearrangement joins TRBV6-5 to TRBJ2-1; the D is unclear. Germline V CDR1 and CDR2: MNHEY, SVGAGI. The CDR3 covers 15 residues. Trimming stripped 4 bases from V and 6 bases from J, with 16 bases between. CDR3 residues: CASSFLHGAFNEQFF. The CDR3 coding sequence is TGTGCCAGCAGTTTTTTACACGGAGCCTTCAATGAGCAGTTCTTC.

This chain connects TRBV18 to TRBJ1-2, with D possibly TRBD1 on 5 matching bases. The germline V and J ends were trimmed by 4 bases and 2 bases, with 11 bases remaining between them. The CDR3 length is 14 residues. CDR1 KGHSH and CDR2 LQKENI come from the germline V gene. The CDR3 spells CASSLGRENYGYTF. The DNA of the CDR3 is TGTGCCAGCTCACTTGGCAGGGAGAACTATGGCTACACCTTC.

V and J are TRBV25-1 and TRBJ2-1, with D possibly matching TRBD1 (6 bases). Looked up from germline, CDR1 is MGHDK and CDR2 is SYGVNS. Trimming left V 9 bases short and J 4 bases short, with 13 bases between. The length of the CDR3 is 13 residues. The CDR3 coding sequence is TGTGCCAGTACCCAGGGGCCATACAATGAGCAGTTCTTC. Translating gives CASTQGPYNEQFF.

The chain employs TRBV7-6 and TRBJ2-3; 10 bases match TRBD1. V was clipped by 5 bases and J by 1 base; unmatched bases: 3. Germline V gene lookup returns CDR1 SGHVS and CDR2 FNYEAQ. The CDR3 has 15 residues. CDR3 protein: CASSAGTGGTDTQYF. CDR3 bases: TGTGCCAGCAGCGCCGGGACAGGGGGCACAGATACGCAGTATTTT.

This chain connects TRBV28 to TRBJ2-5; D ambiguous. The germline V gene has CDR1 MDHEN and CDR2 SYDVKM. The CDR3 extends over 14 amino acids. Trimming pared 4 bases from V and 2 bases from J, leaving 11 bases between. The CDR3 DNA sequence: TGTGCCAGCAGTTCTCAACCCTCACAAGAGACCCAGTACTTC. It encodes CASSSQPSQETQYF.

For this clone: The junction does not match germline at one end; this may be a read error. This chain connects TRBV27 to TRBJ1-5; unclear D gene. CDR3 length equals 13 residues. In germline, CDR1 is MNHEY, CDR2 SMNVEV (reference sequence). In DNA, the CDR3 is TGTGCCACCAGTCGGGATAGCAATCAGCCCCAGCATTTT. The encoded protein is CATSRDSNQPQHF.

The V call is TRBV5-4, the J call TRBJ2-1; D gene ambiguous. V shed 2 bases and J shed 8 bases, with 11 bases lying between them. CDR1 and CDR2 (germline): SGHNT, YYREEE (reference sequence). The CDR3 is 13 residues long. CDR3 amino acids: CASSFPSSHEQFF. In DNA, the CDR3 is TGTGCCAGCAGCTTTCCGAGTTCCCATGAGCAGTTCTTC.

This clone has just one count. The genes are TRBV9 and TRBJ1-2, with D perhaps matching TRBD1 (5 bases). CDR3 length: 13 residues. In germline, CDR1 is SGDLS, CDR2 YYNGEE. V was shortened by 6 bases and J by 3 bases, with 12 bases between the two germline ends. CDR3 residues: CASNRGGDYGYTF. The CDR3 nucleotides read TGTGCCAGCAACCGCGGGGGGGACTATGGCTACACCTTC.

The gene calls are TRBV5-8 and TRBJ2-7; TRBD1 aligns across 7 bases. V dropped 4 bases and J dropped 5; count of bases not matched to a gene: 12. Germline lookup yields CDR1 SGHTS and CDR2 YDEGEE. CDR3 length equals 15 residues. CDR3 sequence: CASSTRTGGWNEQYF. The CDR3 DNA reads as TGTGCCAGCAGCACTAGGACAGGAGGCTGGAACGAGCAGTACTTC.

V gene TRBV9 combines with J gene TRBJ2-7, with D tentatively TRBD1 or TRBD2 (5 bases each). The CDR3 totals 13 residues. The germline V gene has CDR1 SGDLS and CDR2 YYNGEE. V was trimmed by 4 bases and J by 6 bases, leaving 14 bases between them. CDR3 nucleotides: TGTGCCAGCAGCCCCTCACGAGGGGTCGAGCAGTACTTC. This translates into CASSPSRGVEQYF.

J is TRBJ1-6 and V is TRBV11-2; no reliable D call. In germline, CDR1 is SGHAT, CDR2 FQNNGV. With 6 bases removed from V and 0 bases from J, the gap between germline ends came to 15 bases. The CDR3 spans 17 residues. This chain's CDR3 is CASSLLPPHSYNSPLHF. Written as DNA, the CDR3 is TGTGCCAGCAGTCTTCTTCCCCCGCACTCCTATAATTCACCCCTCCACTTT.

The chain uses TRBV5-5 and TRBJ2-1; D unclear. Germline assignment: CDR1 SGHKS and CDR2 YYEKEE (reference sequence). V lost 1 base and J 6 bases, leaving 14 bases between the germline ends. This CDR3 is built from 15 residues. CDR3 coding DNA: TGTGCCAGCAGCTTGAGGGTAGAGGTGAGCAATGAGCAGTTCTTC. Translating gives CASSLRVEVSNEQFF.

CDR3 sequence: CASSPGQPNYGYTF. The CDR3 bases are TGTGCCAGCAGTCCGGGACAGCCTAACTATGGCTACACCTTC. The chain recombines TRBV28 with TRBJ1-2, with TRBD1 identical over 7 bases. There are 14 residues in the CDR3. V dropped 5 bases and J dropped 0; count of bases not matched to a gene: 3. CDR1 and CDR2 (germline): MDHEN, SYDVKM.

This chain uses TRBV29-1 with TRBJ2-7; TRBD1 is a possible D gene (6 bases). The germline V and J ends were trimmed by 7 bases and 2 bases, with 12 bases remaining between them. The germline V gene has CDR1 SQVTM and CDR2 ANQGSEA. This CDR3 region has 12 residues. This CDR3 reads CSGGHETYEQYF. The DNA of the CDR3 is TGCAGCGGGGGACACGAGACCTACGAGCAGTACTTC.

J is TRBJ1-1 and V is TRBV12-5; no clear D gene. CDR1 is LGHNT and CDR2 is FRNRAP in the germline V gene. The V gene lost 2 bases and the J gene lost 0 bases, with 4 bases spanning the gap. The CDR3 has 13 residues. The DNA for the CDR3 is TGTGCTAGTGGTTTGCTTCTGAACACTGAAGCTTTCTTT. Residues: CASGLLLNTEAFF. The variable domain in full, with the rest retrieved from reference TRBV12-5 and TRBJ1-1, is DARVTQTPRHKVTEMGQEVTMRCQPILGHNTVFWYRQTMMQGLELLAYFRNRAPLDDSGMPKDRFSAEMPDATLATLKIQPSEPRDSAVYFCASGLLLNTEAFFGQGTRLTVV.

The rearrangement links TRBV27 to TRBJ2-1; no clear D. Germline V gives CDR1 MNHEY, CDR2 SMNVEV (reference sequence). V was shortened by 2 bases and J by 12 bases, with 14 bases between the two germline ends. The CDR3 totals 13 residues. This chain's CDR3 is CASSLATGTWQFF. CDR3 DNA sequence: TGTGCCAGCAGTTTAGCGACGGGCACATGGCAGTTCTTC.

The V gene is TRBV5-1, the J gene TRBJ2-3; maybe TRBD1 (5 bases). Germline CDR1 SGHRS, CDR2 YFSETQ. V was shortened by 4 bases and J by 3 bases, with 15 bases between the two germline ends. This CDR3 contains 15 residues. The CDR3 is CASSPAGPGTDTQYF. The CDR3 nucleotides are TGCGCCAGCAGCCCCGCAGGGCCCGGGACAGATACGCAGTATTTT. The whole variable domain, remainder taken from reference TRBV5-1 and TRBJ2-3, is KAGVTQTPRYLIKTRGQQVTLSCSPISGHRSVSWYQQTPGQGLQFLFEYFSETQRNKGNFPGRFSGRQFSNSRSEMNVSTLELGDSALYLCASSPAGPGTDTQYFGPGTRLTVL.

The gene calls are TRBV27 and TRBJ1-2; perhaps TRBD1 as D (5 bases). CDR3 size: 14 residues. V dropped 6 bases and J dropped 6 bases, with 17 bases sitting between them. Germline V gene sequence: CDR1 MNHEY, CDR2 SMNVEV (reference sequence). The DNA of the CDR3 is TGTGCCAGCAGCCCAACAAGGGGTCGTCATGGCTACACCTTC. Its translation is CASSPTRGRHGYTF.

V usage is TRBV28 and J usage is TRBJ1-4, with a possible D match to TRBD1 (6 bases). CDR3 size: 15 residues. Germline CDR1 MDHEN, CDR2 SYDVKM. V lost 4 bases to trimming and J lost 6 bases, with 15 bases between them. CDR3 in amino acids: CASSSPGGAHEKLFF. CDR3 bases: TGTGCCAGCAGTTCCCCCGGGGGGGCACATGAAAAACTGTTTTTT.

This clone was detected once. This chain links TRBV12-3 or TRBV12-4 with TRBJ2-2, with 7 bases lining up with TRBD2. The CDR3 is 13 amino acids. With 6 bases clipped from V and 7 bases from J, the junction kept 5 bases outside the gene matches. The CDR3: CASSGTGGGELFF. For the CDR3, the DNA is TGTGCCAGCAGCGGTACGGGAGGCGGGGAGCTGTTTTTT.

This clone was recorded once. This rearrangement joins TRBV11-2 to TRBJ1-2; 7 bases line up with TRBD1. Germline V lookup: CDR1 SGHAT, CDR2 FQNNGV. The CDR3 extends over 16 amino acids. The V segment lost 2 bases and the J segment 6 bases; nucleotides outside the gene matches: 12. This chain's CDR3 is CASSLRAAGGFHGYTF. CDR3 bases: TGTGCCAGCAGCTTAAGGGCGGCAGGGGGTTTCCATGGCTACACCTTC.

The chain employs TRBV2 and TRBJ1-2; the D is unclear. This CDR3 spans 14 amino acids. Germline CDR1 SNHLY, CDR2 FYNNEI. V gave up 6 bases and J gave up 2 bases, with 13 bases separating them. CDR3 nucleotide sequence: TGTGCCAGCAGCCCCTTGGTAGGAAACTATGGCTACACCTTC. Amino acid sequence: CASSPLVGNYGYTF.

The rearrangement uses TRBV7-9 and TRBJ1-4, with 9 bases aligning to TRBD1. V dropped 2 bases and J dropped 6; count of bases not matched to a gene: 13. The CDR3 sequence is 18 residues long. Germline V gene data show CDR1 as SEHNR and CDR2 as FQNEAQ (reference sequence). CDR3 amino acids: CASSLISTGGSLDEKLFF. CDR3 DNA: TGTGCCAGCAGCTTAATCTCGACAGGGGGTTCTCTTGATGAAAAACTGTTTTTT.

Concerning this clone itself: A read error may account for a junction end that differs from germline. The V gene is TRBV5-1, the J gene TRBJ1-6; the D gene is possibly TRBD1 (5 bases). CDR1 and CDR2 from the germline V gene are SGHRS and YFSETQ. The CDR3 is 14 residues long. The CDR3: CARSLGGEGSPLHF. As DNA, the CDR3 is TGCGCCCGCAGCTTGGGGGGGGAAGGTTCACCCCTCCACTTT.

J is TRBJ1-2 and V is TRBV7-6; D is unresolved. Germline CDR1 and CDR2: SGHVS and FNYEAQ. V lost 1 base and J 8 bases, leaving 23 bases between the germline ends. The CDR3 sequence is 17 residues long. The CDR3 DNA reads TGTGCCAGCAGCTTAGAATATGTACCTCCGGGAGGAGGAGGCTACACCTTC. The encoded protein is CASSLEYVPPGGGGYTF.